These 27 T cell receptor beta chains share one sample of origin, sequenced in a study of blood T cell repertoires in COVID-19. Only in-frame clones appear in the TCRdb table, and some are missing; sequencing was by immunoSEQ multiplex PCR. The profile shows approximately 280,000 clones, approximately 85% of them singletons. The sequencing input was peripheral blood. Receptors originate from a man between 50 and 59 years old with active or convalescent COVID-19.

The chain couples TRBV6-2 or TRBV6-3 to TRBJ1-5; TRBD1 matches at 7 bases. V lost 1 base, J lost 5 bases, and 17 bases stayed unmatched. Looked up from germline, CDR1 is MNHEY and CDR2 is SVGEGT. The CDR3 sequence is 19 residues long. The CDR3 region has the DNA TGTGCCAGCAGTTACTTCCCGGCCCTCAGGGACAGAAGGTATCAGCCCCAGCATTTT. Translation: CASSYFPALRDRRYQPQHF.

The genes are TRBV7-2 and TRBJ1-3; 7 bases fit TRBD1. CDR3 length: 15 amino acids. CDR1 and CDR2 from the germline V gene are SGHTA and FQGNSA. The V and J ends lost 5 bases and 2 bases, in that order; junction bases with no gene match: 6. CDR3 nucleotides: TGTGCCAGCAGCCCCCAAGGGACAGCTGGAAACACCATATATTTT. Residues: CASSPQGTAGNTIYF.

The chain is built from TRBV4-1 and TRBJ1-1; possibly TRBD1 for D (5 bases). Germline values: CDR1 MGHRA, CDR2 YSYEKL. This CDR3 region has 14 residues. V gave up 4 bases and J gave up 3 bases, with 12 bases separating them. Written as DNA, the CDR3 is TGCGCCAGCAGCCCGGGGGGGGAGCACACTGAAGCTTTCTTT. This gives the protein CASSPGGEHTEAFF.

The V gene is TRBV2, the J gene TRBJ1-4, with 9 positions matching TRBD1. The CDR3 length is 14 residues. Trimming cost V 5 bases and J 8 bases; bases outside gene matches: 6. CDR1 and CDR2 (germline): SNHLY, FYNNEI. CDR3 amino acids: CASSLGQGGEKLFF. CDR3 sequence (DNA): TGTGCCAGCAGTTTGGGACAGGGCGGGGAAAAACTGTTTTTT.

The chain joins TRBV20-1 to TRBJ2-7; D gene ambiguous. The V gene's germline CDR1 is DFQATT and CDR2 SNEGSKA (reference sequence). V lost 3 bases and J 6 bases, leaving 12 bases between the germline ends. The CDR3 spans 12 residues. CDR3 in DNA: TGCAGTGCTAGTCCTGACAACCTCGAGCAGTACTTC. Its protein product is CSASPDNLEQYF.

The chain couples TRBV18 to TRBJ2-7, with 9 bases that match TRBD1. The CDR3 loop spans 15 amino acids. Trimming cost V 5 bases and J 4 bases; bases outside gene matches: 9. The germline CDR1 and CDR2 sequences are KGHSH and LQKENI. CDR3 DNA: TGTGCCAGCTCATCGGGGGGACAGGGAGAATACGAGCAGTACTTC. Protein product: CASSSGGQGEYEQYF. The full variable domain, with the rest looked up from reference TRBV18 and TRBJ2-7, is NAGVMQNPRHLVRRRGQEARLRCSPMKGHSHVYWYRQLPEEGLKFMVYLQKENIIDESGMPKERFSAEFPKEGPSILRIQQVVRGDSAAYFCASSSGGQGEYEQYFGPGTRLTVT.

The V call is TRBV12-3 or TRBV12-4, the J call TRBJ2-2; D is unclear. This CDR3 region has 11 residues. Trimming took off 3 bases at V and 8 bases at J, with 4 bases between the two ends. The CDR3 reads CASSFIGELFF. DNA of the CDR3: TGTGCCAGCAGTTTTATAGGGGAGCTGTTTTTT.

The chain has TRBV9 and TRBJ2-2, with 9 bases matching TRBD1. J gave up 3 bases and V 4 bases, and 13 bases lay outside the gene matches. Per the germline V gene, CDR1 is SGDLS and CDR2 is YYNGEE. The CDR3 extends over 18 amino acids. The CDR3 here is CASSQSRDRVSDTGELFF. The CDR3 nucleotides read TGTGCCAGCAGCCAGTCCCGGGACAGGGTTTCGGACACCGGGGAGCTGTTTTTT.

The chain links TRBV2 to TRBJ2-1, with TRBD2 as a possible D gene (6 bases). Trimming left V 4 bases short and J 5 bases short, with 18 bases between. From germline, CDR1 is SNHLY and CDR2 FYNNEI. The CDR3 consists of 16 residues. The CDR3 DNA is TGTGCCAGCAGTGCCTCCCTAGCTGGGACTCACAATGAGCAGTTCTTC. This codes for CASSASLAGTHNEQFF. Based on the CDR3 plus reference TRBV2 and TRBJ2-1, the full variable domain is EPEVTQTPSHQVTQMGQEVILRCVPISNHLYFYWYRQILGQKVEFLVSFYNNEISEKSEIFDDQFSVERPDGSNFTLKIRSTKLEDSAMYFCASSASLAGTHNEQFFGPGTRLTVL.

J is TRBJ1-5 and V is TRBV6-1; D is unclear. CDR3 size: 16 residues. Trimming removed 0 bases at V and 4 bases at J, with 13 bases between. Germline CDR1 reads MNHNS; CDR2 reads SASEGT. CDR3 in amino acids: CASSEAGYGFNQPQHF. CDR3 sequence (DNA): TGTGCCAGCAGTGAAGCAGGATACGGGTTTAATCAGCCCCAGCATTTT.

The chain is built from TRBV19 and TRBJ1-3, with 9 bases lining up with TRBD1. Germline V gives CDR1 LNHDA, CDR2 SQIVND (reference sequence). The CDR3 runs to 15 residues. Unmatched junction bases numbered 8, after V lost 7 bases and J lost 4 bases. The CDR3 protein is CASMAGTGKGNTIYF. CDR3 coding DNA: TGTGCCAGTATGGCCGGGACAGGGAAAGGAAACACCATATATTTT.

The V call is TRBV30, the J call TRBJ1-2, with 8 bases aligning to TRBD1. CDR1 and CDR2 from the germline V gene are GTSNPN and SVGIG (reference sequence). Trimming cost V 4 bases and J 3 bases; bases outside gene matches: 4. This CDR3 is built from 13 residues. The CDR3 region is CAWKTGDYYGYTF. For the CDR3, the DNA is TGTGCCTGGAAGACAGGGGATTACTATGGCTACACCTTC.

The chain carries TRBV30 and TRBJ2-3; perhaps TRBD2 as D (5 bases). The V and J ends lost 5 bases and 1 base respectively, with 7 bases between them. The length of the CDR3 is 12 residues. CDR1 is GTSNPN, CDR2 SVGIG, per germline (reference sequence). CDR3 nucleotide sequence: TGTGCCTGGGGAGCGGGCACAGATACGCAGTATTTT. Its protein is CAWGAGTDTQYF.

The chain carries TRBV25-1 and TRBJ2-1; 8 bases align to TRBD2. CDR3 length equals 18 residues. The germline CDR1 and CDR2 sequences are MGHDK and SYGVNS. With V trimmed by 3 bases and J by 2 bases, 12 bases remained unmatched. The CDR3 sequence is CASSEGPFGGRPYNEQFF. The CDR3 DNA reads TGTGCCAGCAGTGAGGGGCCCTTTGGCGGGAGGCCCTACAATGAGCAGTTCTTC.

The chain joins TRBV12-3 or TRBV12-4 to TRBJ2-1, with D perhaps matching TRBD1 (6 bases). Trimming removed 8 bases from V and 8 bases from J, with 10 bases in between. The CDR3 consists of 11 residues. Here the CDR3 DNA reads TGTGCCAGCGGTGAGGGGGATGAGCAGTTCTTC. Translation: CASGEGDEQFF.

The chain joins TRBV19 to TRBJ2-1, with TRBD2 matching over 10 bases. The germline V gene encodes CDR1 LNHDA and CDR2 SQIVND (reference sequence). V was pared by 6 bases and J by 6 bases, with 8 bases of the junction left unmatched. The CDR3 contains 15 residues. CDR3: CASRTGTSAFNEQFF. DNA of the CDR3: TGTGCCAGTAGAACCGGGACTAGCGCCTTCAATGAGCAGTTCTTC.

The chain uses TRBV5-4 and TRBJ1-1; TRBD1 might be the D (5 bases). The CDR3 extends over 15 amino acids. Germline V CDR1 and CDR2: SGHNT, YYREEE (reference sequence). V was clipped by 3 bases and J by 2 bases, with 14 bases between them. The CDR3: CASSSYTGTNTEAFF. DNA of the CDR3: TGTGCCAGCAGCTCATATACCGGGACTAACACTGAAGCTTTCTTT.

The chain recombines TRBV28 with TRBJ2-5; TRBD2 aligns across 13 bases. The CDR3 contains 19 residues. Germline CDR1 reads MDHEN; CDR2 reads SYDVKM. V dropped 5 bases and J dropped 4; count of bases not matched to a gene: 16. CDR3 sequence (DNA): TGTGCCAGCAGTCCTACCATTAGGACTAGCGGGAGAGGGGCAGAGACCCAGTACTTC. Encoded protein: CASSPTIRTSGRGAETQYF.

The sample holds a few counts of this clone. Here the CDR3 reads CAWSRDLQGAGGYTF. DNA of the CDR3: TGTGCCTGGAGTCGAGATTTACAGGGGGCAGGTGGCTACACCTTC. This rearrangement joins TRBV30 to TRBJ1-2; 9 bases are shared with TRBD1. CDR1 GTSNPN and CDR2 SVGIG come from the germline V gene (reference sequence). The CDR3 loop spans 15 amino acids. V shed 2 bases, J shed 7 bases, and the junction held 11 bases outside the gene matches.

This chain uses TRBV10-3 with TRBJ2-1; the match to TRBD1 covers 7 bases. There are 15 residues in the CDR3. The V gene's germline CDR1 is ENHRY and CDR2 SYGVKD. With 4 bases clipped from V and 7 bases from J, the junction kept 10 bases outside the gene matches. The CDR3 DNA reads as TGTGCCATCAGTGGGACAGGAGCCCTAGGGAATGAGCAGTTCTTC. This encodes CAISGTGALGNEQFF.

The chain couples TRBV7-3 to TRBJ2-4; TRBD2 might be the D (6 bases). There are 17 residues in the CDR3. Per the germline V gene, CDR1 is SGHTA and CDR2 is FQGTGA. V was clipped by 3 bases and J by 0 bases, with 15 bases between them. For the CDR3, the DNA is TGTGCCAGCAGCTTTCCTGCGGGACGGATAGCCAAAAACATTCAGTACTTC. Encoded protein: CASSFPAGRIAKNIQYF.

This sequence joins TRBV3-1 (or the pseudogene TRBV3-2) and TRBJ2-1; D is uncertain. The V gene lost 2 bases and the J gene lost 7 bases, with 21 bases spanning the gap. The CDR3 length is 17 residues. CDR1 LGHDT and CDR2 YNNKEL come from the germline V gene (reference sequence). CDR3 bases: TGTGCCAGCAGCCAATTTGGGCCCCCTGGCTCCATTAATGAGCAGTTCTTC. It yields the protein CASSQFGPPGSINEQFF.

The DNA for the CDR3 is TGTGCCAGCAGCTCGGGGCGGGAGGGGTTCCTTGAAGCTTTCTTT. This gives the protein CASSSGREGFLEAFF. This rearrangement joins TRBV7-9 to TRBJ1-1; the D gene is possibly TRBD1 (5 bases). V lost 4 bases, J lost 7 bases, and 19 bases lay in between. CDR3 size: 15 residues. CDR1 is SEHNR, CDR2 FQNEAQ, per germline (reference sequence).

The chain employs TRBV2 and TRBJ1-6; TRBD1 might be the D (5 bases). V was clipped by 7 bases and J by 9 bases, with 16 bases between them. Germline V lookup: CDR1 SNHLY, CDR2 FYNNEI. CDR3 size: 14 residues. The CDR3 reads CASTTKGWSSPLHF. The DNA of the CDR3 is TGTGCCAGCACTACCAAGGGGTGGAGTTCACCCCTCCACTTT.

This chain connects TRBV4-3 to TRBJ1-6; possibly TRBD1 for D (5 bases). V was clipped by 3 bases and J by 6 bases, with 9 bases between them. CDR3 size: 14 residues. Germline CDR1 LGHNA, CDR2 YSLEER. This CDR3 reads CASSQAQGNSPLHF. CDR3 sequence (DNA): TGCGCCAGCAGCCAGGCTCAGGGTAATTCACCCCTCCACTTT.

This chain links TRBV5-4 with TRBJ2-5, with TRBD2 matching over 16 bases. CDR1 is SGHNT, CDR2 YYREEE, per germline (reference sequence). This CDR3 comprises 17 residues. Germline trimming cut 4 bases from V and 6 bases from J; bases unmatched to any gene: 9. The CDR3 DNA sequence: TGTGCCAGCAGCCCGGGACTAGCGGGAGGGGCTTTTAAGACCCAGTACTTC. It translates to CASSPGLAGGAFKTQYF.

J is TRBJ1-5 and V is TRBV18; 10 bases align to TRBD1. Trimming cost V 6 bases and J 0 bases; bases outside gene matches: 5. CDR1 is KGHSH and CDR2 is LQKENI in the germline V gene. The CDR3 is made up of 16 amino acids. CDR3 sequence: CASSAGTGASNQPQHF. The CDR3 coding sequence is TGTGCCAGCTCCGCCGGGACAGGGGCTAGCAATCAGCCCCAGCATTTT. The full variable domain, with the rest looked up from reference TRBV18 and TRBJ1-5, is NAGVMQNPRHLVRRRGQEARLRCSPMKGHSHVYWYRQLPEEGLKFMVYLQKENIIDESGMPKERFSAEFPKEGPSILRIQQVVRGDSAAYFCASSAGTGASNQPQHFGDGTRLSIL.